These T cell receptor beta chains were read from a single sample in a study of T cells after yellow fever vaccination. In TCRdb, the 5' RACE reads were re-called with MiXCR into one record per CDR3 protein. There are roughly 320,000 distinct CDR3 sequences in the sample; about 10% occur only once, and 3% to 3.5% lies in the top ten. The sequenced sample was CD4+ T cells sorted from PBMCs, obtained 45 days after the yellow fever booster vaccination. The source of these receptors is a man in his late teens or twenties who received the YFV17D yellow fever vaccine. The CDR3 runs from the conserved cysteine through the conserved F or W. D genes are given only for firm matches. Rows give clone size only sometimes, using once, few, many, or a class for an expanded clone.

d_gene	len	v_gene	j_gene	abundance	CDR3aa	CDR3nt
TRBD1	16	TRBV18	TRBJ2-2	NA	CASSPQGTGSAGELFF	TGTGCCAGCTCACCACAAGGGACAGGGTCGGCCGGGGAGCTGTTTTTT
TRBD2	17	TRBV15	TRBJ2-5	many	CATSREKISGGGETQYF	TGTGCCACCAGCAGAGAAAAAATTAGCGGGGGCGGAGAGACCCAGTACTTC
NA	14	TRBV10-3	TRBJ1-5	few	CAISEQTRNQPQHF	TGTGCCATCAGTGAACAAACAAGGAATCAGCCCCAGCATTTT
TRBD1	15	TRBV20-1	TRBJ2-6	NA	CSAPGQGGGANVLTF	TGCAGTGCCCCCGGACAGGGTGGTGGGGCCAACGTCCTGACTTTC
NA	14	TRBV6-5	TRBJ1-2	few	CASSYLGRPYGYTF	TGTGCCAGCAGTTACCTGGGAAGACCCTATGGCTACACCTTC
TRBD2	15	TRBV11-2	TRBJ2-2	few	CASSHPGRGTGELFF	TGTGCCAGCAGCCATCCAGGGAGGGGCACCGGGGAGCTGTTTTTT
NA	13	TRBV28	TRBJ2-3	few	CASSRTRDFTQYF	TGTGCCAGCAGTAGAACCCGGGATTTTACGCAGTATTTT
NA	15	TRBV7-2	TRBJ1-2	few	CASSSRASGNYGYTF	TGTGCCAGCAGCTCCCGGGCAAGTGGAAACTATGGCTACACCTTC
NA	14	TRBV6-2/TRBV6-3	TRBJ2-5	many	CASSYWTASETQYF	TGTGCCAGCAGTTACTGGACCGCCTCTGAGACCCAGTACTTC
NA	13	TRBV12-3/TRBV12-4	TRBJ2-2	NA	CASSTRDTGELFF	TGTGCCAGCAGTACCAGGGACACCGGGGAGCTGTTTTTT
NA	12	TRBV4-2	TRBJ1-1	few	CASSQDWNGAFF	TGTGCCAGCAGCCAAGATTGGAACGGAGCTTTCTTT
NA	13	TRBV18	TRBJ1-3	NA	CASSPVEGNTIYF	TGTGCCAGCTCACCGGTCGAAGGAAACACCATATATTTT
NA	17	TRBV7-8	TRBJ1-6	NA	CASRKDRFASYNSPLHF	TGTGCCAGCAGGAAGGACAGATTTGCATCTTATAATTCACCCCTCCACTTT
TRBD1	15	TRBV7-2	TRBJ2-2	many	CASRTGTGNTGELFF	TGTGCCAGCAGGACCGGGACAGGGAACACCGGGGAGCTGTTTTTT
NA	13	TRBV5-1	TRBJ1-2	few	CASSEGPLNGYTF	TGCGCCAGCAGCGAGGGTCCGCTTAATGGCTACACCTTC
NA	14	TRBV5-4	TRBJ1-1	few	CASSLDSANTEAFF	TGTGCCAGCAGCTTGGACAGCGCAAACACTGAAGCTTTCTTT
TRBD2	13	TRBV20-1	TRBJ2-7	NA	CSALSRGGLEQYF	TGCAGTGCTCTCTCGCGGGGGGGCCTCGAGCAGTACTTC
TRBD1	13	TRBV5-6	TRBJ1-5	NA	CASSIGGFQPQHF	TGTGCCAGCAGCATAGGGGGCTTTCAGCCCCAGCATTTT
NA	11	TRBV11-2	TRBJ2-5	few	CASSGTETQYF	TGTGCCAGCAGCGGAACAGAGACCCAGTACTTC
NA	14	TRBV20-1	TRBJ1-4	few	CSARVSGTHEKLFF	TGCAGTGCTAGAGTATCCGGCACCCATGAAAAACTGTTTTTT
NA	14	TRBV5-1	TRBJ1-1	NA	CASSLIPGATEAFF	TGCGCCAGCAGCTTGATACCGGGGGCCACTGAAGCTTTCTTT
TRBD1	17	TRBV20-1	TRBJ1-6	NA	CSARITGQGRGWSPLHF	TGCAGTGCTAGAATCACGGGACAGGGTAGGGGTTGGTCACCCCTCCACTTT
TRBD2	17	TRBV12-3/TRBV12-4	TRBJ2-2	once	CASSQLAGGLYTGELFF	TGTGCCAGCAGCCAACTAGCGGGGGGCCTCTACACCGGGGAGCTGTTTTTT
NA	12	TRBV7-9	TRBJ1-1	NA	CASSPRSPEAFF	TGTGCCAGCAGCCCAAGGTCGCCTGAAGCTTTCTTT
TRBD1	16	TRBV5-1	TRBJ1-1	few	CASSHGTGDAKAEAFF	TGCGCCAGCAGCCATGGGACAGGGGATGCTAAGGCTGAAGCTTTCTTT
TRBD1	15	TRBV24-1	TRBJ2-3	few	CATSDGQGGTDTQYF	TGTGCCACCAGTGACGGACAGGGGGGTACAGATACGCAGTATTTT
NA	12	TRBV3-1	TRBJ1-2	NA	CASSQESLGYTF	TGTGCCAGCAGCCAAGAATCCCTAGGCTACACCTTC
TRBD1	14	TRBV7-3	TRBJ1-1	few	CASSLTQGETEAFF	TGTGCCAGCAGCCTAACGCAGGGGGAAACTGAAGCTTTCTTT
TRBD2	14	TRBV5-1	TRBJ2-7	many	CASSLQSGEDEQYF	TGCGCCAGCAGCTTGCAAAGCGGGGAGGACGAGCAGTACTTC
TRBD1	15	TRBV18	TRBJ1-2	once	CASSPTTGGDHGYTF	TGTGCCAGCTCACCTACAACAGGGGGAGACCATGGCTACACCTTC
TRBD1	15	TRBV24-1	TRBJ2-3	NA	CATSDRDRGTDTQYF	TGTGCCACCAGTGACCGGGACAGGGGGACAGATACGCAGTATTTT
NA	15	TRBV6-4	TRBJ1-6	NA	CATPDGTFYNSPLHF	TGTGCCACCCCAGACGGGACGTTCTATAATTCACCCCTCCACTTT
NA	14	TRBV28	TRBJ1-6	few	CASSFHSSLSPLHF	TGTGCCAGCAGTTTCCACAGCTCCCTTTCACCCCTCCACTTT
NA	13	TRBV12-3/TRBV12-4	TRBJ1-1	NA	CASSYNRYTEAFF	TGTGCCAGCAGTTATAACAGGTACACTGAAGCTTTCTTT
NA	15	TRBV9	TRBJ1-2	few	CASSVAPGAADGYTF	TGTGCCAGCAGCGTAGCCCCGGGGGCGGCGGATGGCTACACCTTC
NA	13	TRBV7-2	TRBJ2-1	NA	CASSSRVRDEQFF	TGTGCCAGCAGCTCCAGGGTCAGGGATGAGCAGTTCTTC
NA	13	TRBV6-2/TRBV6-3	TRBJ1-5	many	CASSSTGIQPQHF	TGTGCCAGCAGTTCAACAGGGATTCAGCCCCAGCATTTT
TRBD1	14	TRBV11-2	TRBJ1-1	NA	CASTPTGGRTEAFF	TGTGCCAGCACCCCTACAGGGGGCCGCACTGAAGCTTTCTTT
TRBD1	14	TRBV29-1	TRBJ2-2	many	CSVGDRGSGGELFF	TGCAGCGTTGGGGACAGGGGTTCAGGCGGGGAGCTGTTTTTT
NA	13	TRBV9	TRBJ2-1	NA	CASSVSEYNEQFF	TGTGCCAGCAGCGTATCTGAATACAATGAGCAGTTCTTC
TRBD2	15	TRBV4-2	TRBJ2-5	NA	CASSQRLADPIVQYF	TGTGCCAGCAGCCAGAGACTAGCGGACCCAATTGTCCAGTACTTC
NA	15	TRBV12-3/TRBV12-4	TRBJ2-2	few	CASSFGWSNTGELFF	TGTGCCAGCAGTTTTGGCTGGTCAAACACCGGGGAGCTGTTTTTT
TRBD2	15	TRBV12-3/TRBV12-4	TRBJ2-5	once	CASSLASGAQETQYF	TGTGCCAGCAGTTTAGCTAGCGGGGCCCAAGAGACCCAGTACTTC
TRBD2	16	TRBV5-1	TRBJ2-3	few	CASSLRGGGTTDTQYF	TGCGCCAGCAGCTTGCGGGGCGGGGGGACCACAGATACGCAGTATTTT
NA	17	TRBV7-9	TRBJ2-3	many	CASSFRPSIRNTDTQYF	TGTGCCAGCAGCTTCCGGCCTAGCATACGAAACACAGATACGCAGTATTTT
TRBD1	12	TRBV3-1	TRBJ2-7	NA	CASNRQGNEQYF	TGTGCCAGCAACCGACAGGGGAACGAGCAGTACTTC
NA	15	TRBV7-2	TRBJ1-6	NA	CASSPQGGGGTPLHF	TGTGCCAGCAGCCCACAGGGCGGCGGGGGTACACCCCTCCACTTT
TRBD1	15	TRBV7-2	TRBJ2-1	many	CASSRAPGQVSLQFF	TGTGCCAGCAGCCGCGCGCCGGGACAGGTGTCCTTGCAGTTCTTC
NA	15	TRBV12-3/TRBV12-4	TRBJ1-5	few	CASSFNLRSNQPQHF	TGTGCCAGCAGTTTTAACTTGAGGAGCAATCAGCCCCAGCATTTT
NA	13	TRBV7-7	TRBJ2-1	many	CASSLDGGDEQFF	TGTGCCAGCAGCTTAGATGGTGGGGATGAGCAGTTCTTC
NA	14	TRBV7-2	TRBJ2-5	NA	CASSPRSPQETQYF	TGTGCCAGCAGCCCAAGGTCCCCCCAAGAGACCCAGTACTTC
NA	13	TRBV7-6	TRBJ2-3	NA	CASSWRIADTQYF	TGTGCCAGCAGCTGGCGTATCGCAGATACGCAGTATTTT
NA	13	TRBV12-3/TRBV12-4	TRBJ1-5	NA	CASSFATDQPQHF	TGTGCCAGCAGTTTTGCGACAGATCAGCCCCAGCATTTT
TRBD1	15	TRBV5-8	TRBJ2-3	few	CASNTDRGLADTQYF	TGTGCCAGCAACACCGACAGGGGGCTCGCAGATACGCAGTATTTT